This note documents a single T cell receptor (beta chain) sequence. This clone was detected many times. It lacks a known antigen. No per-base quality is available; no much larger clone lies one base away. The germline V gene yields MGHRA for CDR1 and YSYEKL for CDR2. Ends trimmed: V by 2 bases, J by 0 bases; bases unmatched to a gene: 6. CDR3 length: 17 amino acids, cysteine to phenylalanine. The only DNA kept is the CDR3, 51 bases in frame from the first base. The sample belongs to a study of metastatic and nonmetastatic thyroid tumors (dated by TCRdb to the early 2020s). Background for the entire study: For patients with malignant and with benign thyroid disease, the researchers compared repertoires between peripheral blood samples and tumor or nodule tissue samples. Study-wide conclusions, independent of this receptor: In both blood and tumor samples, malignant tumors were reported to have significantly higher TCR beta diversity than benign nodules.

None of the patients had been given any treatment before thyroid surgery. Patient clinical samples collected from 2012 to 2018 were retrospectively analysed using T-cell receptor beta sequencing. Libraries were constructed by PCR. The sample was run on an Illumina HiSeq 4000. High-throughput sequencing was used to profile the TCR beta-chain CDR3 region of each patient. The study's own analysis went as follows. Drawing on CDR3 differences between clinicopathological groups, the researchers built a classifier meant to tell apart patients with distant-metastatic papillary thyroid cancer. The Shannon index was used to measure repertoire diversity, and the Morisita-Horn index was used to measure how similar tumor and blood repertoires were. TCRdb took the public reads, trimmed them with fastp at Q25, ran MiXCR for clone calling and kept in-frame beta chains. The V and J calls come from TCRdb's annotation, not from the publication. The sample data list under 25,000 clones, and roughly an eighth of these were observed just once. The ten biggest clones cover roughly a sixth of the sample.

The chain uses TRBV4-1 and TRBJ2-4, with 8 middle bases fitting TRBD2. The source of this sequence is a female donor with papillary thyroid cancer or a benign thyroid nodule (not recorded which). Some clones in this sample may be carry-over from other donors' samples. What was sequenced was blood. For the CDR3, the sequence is CASSQTGGGIAKNIQYF. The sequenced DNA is TGCGCCAGCAGCCAAACCGGGGGGGGGATAGCCAAAAACATTCAGTACTTC.